These 22 T cell receptor beta chains originate from one sample sequenced in a study of cytomegalovirus exposure and HLA in healthy donors. In the PCR, 60 Vbeta and 13 Jbeta primers were used. Assay used: immunoSEQ multiplex PCR; TCRdb lists only in-frame clones, some missing. The repertoire includes 150,000 to 200,000 clones, 77% of them detected once, and 1.5% to 2% sits in the top ten. Specimen: PBMCs. These receptors all come from a woman aged 30 to 39 in good health and CMV-seronegative.

This chain uses TRBV25-1 with TRBJ1-1; 10 nucleotides agree with TRBD1. CDR1 is MGHDK and CDR2 is SYGVNS in the germline V gene. The CDR3 covers 13 residues. V gave up 6 bases and J gave up 13 bases; unmatched junction bases: 11. CDR3 sequence (DNA): TGTGCCAGCAGCGGGGGACAGGGGATTAGTGGTTTCTTT. It encodes CASSGGQGISGFF.

The chain employs TRBV7-2 and TRBJ2-5, with 7 positions matching TRBD1. CDR1 SGHTA and CDR2 FQGNSA come from the germline V gene. V shed 1 base, J shed 2 bases, and the junction held 10 bases outside the gene matches. The CDR3 totals 17 residues. CDR3 nucleotides: TGTGCCAGCAGCTTAGGTCGGCCTAGGACAGGTCAAGAGACCCAGTACTTC. This translates into CASSLGRPRTGQETQYF. The full variable domain, with the rest looked up from reference TRBV7-2 and TRBJ2-5, is GAGVSQSPSNKVTEKGKDVELRCDPISGHTALYWYRQSLGQGLEFLIYFQGNSAPDKSGLPSDRFSAERTGGSVSTLTIQRTQQEDSAVYLCASSLGRPRTGQETQYFGPGTRLLVL.

The chain carries TRBV9 and TRBJ1-2, with 7 nucleotides matching TRBD1. V lost 4 bases, J lost 0 bases, and 6 bases stayed unmatched. The CDR3 has 15 residues. The V gene's germline CDR1 is SGDLS and CDR2 YYNGEE. CDR3 sequence reads: CASSPSGGTNYGYTF. For the CDR3, the DNA is TGTGCCAGCAGCCCATCAGGGGGTACTAACTATGGCTACACCTTC. Filled out from reference TRBV9 and TRBJ1-2, the complete variable domain reads DSGVTQTPKHLITATGQRVTLRCSPRSGDLSVYWYQQSLDQGLQFLIQYYNGEERAKGNILERFSAQQFPDLHSELNLSSLELGDSALYFCASSPSGGTNYGYTFGSGTRLTVV.

This chain connects TRBV7-3 to TRBJ2-1, with a tentative D call TRBD2 (7 bases). Trimming took off 1 base at V and 2 bases at J, with 12 bases between the two ends. The CDR3 spans 16 residues. The germline V gene encodes CDR1 SGHTA and CDR2 FQGTGA. The CDR3 DNA follows: TGTGCCAGCAGCTTAAAGTGGGGGGGCGCCTACAATGAGCAGTTCTTC. This gives the protein CASSLKWGGAYNEQFF.

The chain links TRBV5-8 to TRBJ1-4; D perhaps matches TRBD1 (6 bases). CDR1 is SGHTS and CDR2 is YDEGEE in the germline V gene. The CDR3 runs to 18 residues. V lost 0 bases, J lost 8 bases, and 23 bases lay in between. CDR3 in amino acids: CASSLATGQKGGWEKLFF. The CDR3 DNA sequence: TGTGCCAGCAGCTTGGCGACAGGCCAAAAGGGCGGATGGGAAAAACTGTTTTTT.

The chain uses TRBV13 and TRBJ2-7; D is possibly TRBD1 (5 bases). CDR1 is PRHDT, CDR2 FYEKMQ, per germline (reference sequence). Trimming took off 6 bases at V and 1 base at J, with 10 bases between the two ends. The CDR3 spans 13 residues. CDR3 loop: CASSFQGSYEQYF. The CDR3 region has the DNA TGTGCCAGCAGTTTCCAGGGATCCTACGAGCAGTACTTC.

The rearrangement uses TRBV9 and TRBJ1-1; a weak D match, TRBD1 (5 bases). Germline CDR1 is SGDLS and CDR2 is YYNGEE. V gave up 0 bases and J gave up 5 bases, with 11 bases separating them. The CDR3 has 14 amino acids. The DNA of the CDR3 is TGTGCCAGCAGCGTAGGCCAGGGTGGGACTGAAGCTTTCTTT. Protein: CASSVGQGGTEAFF.

The rearrangement joins TRBV14 to TRBJ1-1; 8 bases agree with TRBD1. V lost 3 bases, J lost 3 bases, and 9 bases stayed unmatched. The germline CDR1 and CDR2 sequences are SGHDN and FVKESK. This CDR3 has 16 residues. CDR3 sequence reads: CASSHRRGRGDTEAFF. CDR3 DNA: TGTGCCAGCAGCCATCGCAGGGGGCGCGGGGACACTGAAGCTTTCTTT.

This clone was observed a few times. CDR3 sequence: CASHRGQSNEKLFF. As DNA, the CDR3 is TGTGCCAGCCACCGGGGACAGTCCAATGAAAAACTGTTTTTT. The chain employs TRBV5-6 and TRBJ1-4; 7 bases agree with TRBD1. V was clipped by 7 bases and J by 5 bases; unmatched bases: 8. The CDR3 runs 14 residues. Per the germline V gene, CDR1 is SGHDT and CDR2 is YYEEEE.

The chain uses TRBV27 and TRBJ2-7; 11 bases line up with TRBD2. Looked up from germline, CDR1 is MNHEY and CDR2 is SMNVEV (reference sequence). Unmatched junction bases numbered 6, after V lost 6 bases and J lost 2 bases. This CDR3 contains 15 residues. The CDR3 nucleotides read TGTGCCAGCAGGGAAGGGACTAGCGGACCCTACGAGCAGTACTTC. Amino acid sequence: CASREGTSGPYEQYF.

This clone was found a few times. V gene TRBV19 combines with J gene TRBJ2-7, with D maybe TRBD1 (6 bases). CDR1 is LNHDA, CDR2 SQIVND, per germline (reference sequence). The CDR3 is 15 amino acids. V lost 6 bases, J lost 4 bases, and 19 bases lay in between. CDR3 loop: CASRSVDRSGYEQYF. CDR3 DNA sequence: TGTGCCAGTAGATCGGTCGACAGGAGTGGGTACGAGCAGTACTTC.

This clone was seen a handful of times. The chain carries TRBV6-5 and TRBJ1-1, with 7 bases lining up with TRBD1. This CDR3 comprises 13 residues. From germline, CDR1 is MNHEY and CDR2 SVGAGI. The J segment lost 1 base and the V segment lost 6 bases, leaving 2 bases of the junction unmatched. CDR3 sequence reads: CASSHRGNTEAFF. CDR3 DNA sequence: TGTGCCAGCAGCCACAGGGGGAACACTGAAGCTTTCTTT.

The chain carries TRBV5-4 and TRBJ1-1; no firm D call. CDR1 and CDR2 (germline): SGHNT, YYREEE (reference sequence). This CDR3 region has 12 residues. Trimming removed 6 bases from V and 7 bases from J, with 13 bases in between. The DNA for the CDR3 is TGTGCCAGCACCGGGGAGAGTGATGAAGCTTTCTTT. Translation gives CASTGESDEAFF.

V gene TRBV4-1 combines with J gene TRBJ2-7, with D unclear. Trimming stripped 4 bases from V and 1 base from J, with 11 bases between. Germline loops: CDR1 MGHRA, CDR2 YSYEKL. The CDR3 is 14 amino acids. In DNA form, the CDR3 reads TGCGCCAGCAGCCGTGACTCTAGATCCTACGAGCAGTACTTC. This encodes CASSRDSRSYEQYF.

The CDR3: CASSFPQGSYGYTF. As DNA, the CDR3 is TGTGCCAGCAGTTTTCCCCAGGGGTCCTATGGCTACACCTTC. The chain recombines TRBV28 with TRBJ1-2, with a tentative D call TRBD1 (6 bases). Between the trimmed V and J ends, which lost 3 bases and 4 bases, there was a span of 12 bases. Germline V gene lookup returns CDR1 MDHEN and CDR2 SYDVKM. This CDR3 contains 14 residues.

In its sample, this clone was seen once. Other DNA sequences within the sample encode an identical CDR3. V gene TRBV7-9 combines with J gene TRBJ1-3, with D maybe TRBD1 (5 bases). V was clipped by 6 bases and J by 0 bases, with 12 bases between them. Germline assignment: CDR1 SEHNR and CDR2 FQNEAQ (reference sequence). The CDR3 spans 15 residues. CDR3 region: CASSGGGLSGNTIYF. In nucleotides, the CDR3 is TGTGCCAGCAGTGGGGGGGGACTCTCTGGAAACACCATATATTTT.

The chain employs TRBV7-2 and TRBJ2-3; a weak D match, TRBD2 (6 bases). Trimming removed 4 bases from V and 0 bases from J, with 17 bases in between. CDR3 size: 17 residues. Germline CDR1 reads SGHTA; CDR2 reads FQGNSA. The CDR3 reads CASSSFVGGTSTDTQYF. CDR3 in DNA: TGTGCCAGCAGCTCGTTCGTCGGGGGTACTAGCACAGATACGCAGTATTTT.

The chain joins TRBV6-1 to TRBJ2-7, with 9 positions matching TRBD2. V lost 7 bases, J lost 5 bases, and 6 bases stayed unmatched. Germline loops: CDR1 MNHNS, CDR2 SASEGT. There are 13 residues in the CDR3. CDR3 nucleotide sequence: TGTGCCAGCACCGGGACTAGCCTCGACGAGCAGTACTTC. Its translation is CASTGTSLDEQYF.

This clone was recorded only once. The chain uses TRBV20-1 and TRBJ1-1; D is perhaps TRBD1 (5 bases). CDR3 length: 11 residues. The V end lost 0 bases, the J end lost 7 bases, and 6 bases lay between the germline ends. Germline loops: CDR1 DFQATT, CDR2 SNEGSKA (reference sequence). The CDR3 is CSAREGGEAFF. For the CDR3, the DNA is TGCAGTGCTAGAGAGGGGGGTGAAGCTTTCTTT.

The chain employs TRBV5-6 and TRBJ1-4; 7 bases are a match to TRBD1. This CDR3 is built from 15 residues. V was pared by 4 bases and J by 8 bases, with 11 bases of the junction left unmatched. The germline gives CDR1 SGHDT, CDR2 YYEEEE. The CDR3 DNA sequence: TGTGCCAGCAGCCAGCGACAGGGATGGGGGGAAAAACTGTTTTTT. Its translation: CASSQRQGWGEKLFF.

The V call is TRBV9, the J call TRBJ2-7, with TRBD2 matching 11 bases. The length of the CDR3 is 14 residues. Trimming removed 3 bases from V and 6 bases from J; junction bases left unmatched: 5. CDR1 and CDR2 (germline): SGDLS, YYNGEE. The chain's CDR3 is CASSASGTSGEQYF. CDR3 DNA: TGTGCCAGCAGCGCCAGCGGGACTAGCGGCGAGCAGTACTTC.

This clone was picked up a small number of times. This sequence joins TRBV7-8 and TRBJ1-4, with no clear D. The CDR3 runs 15 residues. Trimming shortened V by 5 bases and J by 8 bases, and 18 bases separated the two germline ends. Germline V CDR1 and CDR2: SGHVS, FQNEAQ. Written as DNA, the CDR3 is TGTGCCAGCAGCGGATCCGGGATAACCGGAGAAAAACTGTTTTTT. Its protein is CASSGSGITGEKLFF.